This record covers a single T cell receptor (beta chain). Its antigen remains unknown. The study made its TRB cDNA libraries by 5' RACE, adding UMI labels. With the 5' RACE reads reprocessed, TCRdb shows one record per CDR3 protein and no DNA. Across about 43,000 distinct CDR3 sequences, the top ten clones capture roughly 15% of the sample. These data come from a study of CXCR3-negative and CXCR3-positive naive CD8 T cells. Study overall: The dataset comprises around 140 million TRB reads in total, with about 1.5 +/- 0.3 million reads per library.

Investigators sorted each CD8+ T cell subset in triplicate, taking 250,000 to 300,000 cells each time. General study findings and limits: The study found comparably high diversity in both naive subsets and much lower diversity in memory CD8+ cells. Memory cells diverged, while naive CXCR3-positive and CXCR3-negative cells had similar TRBV-TRBJ usage.

The sample taken for sequencing was memory CD8+ T cells from blood. The TCR originated in a human donor in good health. Some clones in this sample may be carry-over from other donors' samples.

CDR3 region: CASQLRDRGVDTQYF. The chain has TRBV28 and TRBJ2-3; as DNA is missing, the TRBD1 call by TCRdb cannot be tested. This CDR3 comprises 15 residues. Germline assignment: CDR1 MDHEN and CDR2 SYDVKM.